This TCR beta chain was documented in a study of T-cell memory formation after mild COVID-19. The wider study: TCR clusters showed largely donor specificity.

TCRdb re-derived calls from the 5' RACE reads in MiXCR, one entry per CDR3 protein. This table has over 450,000 distinct CDR3 sequences, roughly 20% appearing once. This sequence originates from an adult woman who had mild COVID-19 (a few samples of this study predate the infection). Cell type and time point are not known. The sequenced sample was PBMCs or a T cell subset sorted from them (not recorded which).

Here the CDR3 reads CASSEGSGYLNSPLHF. The CDR3 DNA sequence: TGTGCCAGCAGTGAAGGATCAGGATACCTCAATTCACCCCTCCACTTT. The chain is built from TRBV2 and TRBJ1-6, with no clear D. This CDR3 is built from 16 residues. V lost 1 base to trimming and J lost 7 bases, with 14 bases between them. Germline-derived CDR1 and CDR2 are SNHLY and FYNNEI.